A single sample is the source of the 16 T cell receptor beta chains below, sequenced in a study of Ad26.COV2.S vaccination and SARS-CoV-2 variants. Produced via immunoSEQ multiplex PCR; TCRdb's table is partial and in-frame only. The sample lists 250,000 to 300,000 clones, roughly 86% seen once, with 3% to 4% in the top ten. As for treatment: about 20 received Ad26.COV2.S at low or high dose, single or two shots; 5 received placebo; per-sample allocation not given. Sampling happened 63 days after the first vaccine or placebo injection. Source: peripheral blood, taken in a trial of Ad26.COV2.S vaccine versus placebo. The source is a person aged 18 to 65 who received the Ad26.COV2.S COVID-19 vaccine or a placebo.

The chain links TRBV7-2 to TRBJ2-6; D is tentatively TRBD1 or TRBD2 (6 bases each). CDR3 length: 16 residues. Trimming removed 5 bases at V and 1 base at J, with 12 bases between. The germline CDR1 and CDR2 sequences are SGHTA and FQGNSA. In nucleotides, the CDR3 is TGTGCCAGCAGCCAGGGGACTTGGTCTGGGGCCAACGTCCTGACTTTC. Its translation is CASSQGTWSGANVLTF.

The chain links TRBV11-2 to TRBJ1-1, with TRBD1 matching over 8 bases. The CDR3 consists of 13 residues. With 8 bases clipped from V and 5 bases from J, the junction kept 7 bases outside the gene matches. The germline V gene has CDR1 SGHAT and CDR2 FQNNGV. DNA of the CDR3: TGTGCCAGCGTTACAGGGGGGGGAACTGAAGCTTTCTTT. This gives the protein CASVTGGGTEAFF.

CDR3 protein: CASSLDPSSYNEQFF. The CDR3 coding sequence is TGTGCCAGCAGCCTCGACCCGAGCTCCTACAATGAGCAGTTCTTC. The rearrangement uses TRBV3-1 (or the pseudogene TRBV3-2) and TRBJ2-1; D ambiguous. This CDR3 contains 15 residues. The germline V gene encodes CDR1 LGHDT and CDR2 YNNKEL (reference sequence). Trimming took off 4 bases at V and 0 bases at J, with 10 bases between the two ends.

The V call is TRBV7-3, the J call TRBJ2-5, with D perhaps being TRBD1 or TRBD2 (6 bases each). CDR1 is SGHTA, CDR2 FQGTGA, per germline. The V and J ends lost 1 base and 5 bases respectively, with 17 bases between them. CDR3 length: 16 residues. The DNA of the CDR3 is TGTGCCAGCAGCTTAAACGGGGGCAGGTTGGTGGAGACCCAGTACTTC. Translation gives CASSLNGGRLVETQYF.

The J gene is TRBJ2-7, the V gene TRBV7-3, with D maybe TRBD2 (7 bases). Trimming took off 2 bases at V and 3 bases at J, with 14 bases between the two ends. The CDR3 totals 15 residues. Germline values: CDR1 SGHTA, CDR2 FQGTGA. CDR3 sequence reads: CASSLSAGEGYEQYF. The CDR3 DNA follows: TGTGCCAGCAGCTTATCCGCAGGGGAGGGCTACGAGCAGTACTTC.

The V call is TRBV7-3, the J call TRBJ2-2, with TRBD1 matching over 8 bases. This CDR3 region has 17 residues. V lost 0 bases and J lost 6; bases outside the gene matches: 9. Germline CDR1 reads SGHTA; CDR2 reads FQGTGA. The CDR3 is CASSLTSGRGRAGELFF. The CDR3 region has the DNA TGTGCCAGCAGCTTAACGTCAGGCAGGGGGCGTGCCGGGGAGCTGTTTTTT.

The chain joins TRBV11-2 to TRBJ1-1; D is possibly TRBD1 (6 bases). CDR1 and CDR2 (germline): SGHAT, FQNNGV. With 1 base removed from V and 7 bases from J, the gap between germline ends came to 13 bases. The CDR3 loop spans 14 amino acids. The CDR3 loop reads CASSLVQGKGEAFF. The CDR3 DNA reads as TGTGCCAGCAGCTTAGTACAGGGTAAGGGTGAAGCTTTCTTT.

V and J are TRBV10-2 and TRBJ1-2; 12 positions agree with TRBD1. The CDR3 covers 15 residues. Germline V gene sequence: CDR1 WSHSY, CDR2 SAAADI. V shed 6 bases and J 6 bases; nucleotides not matched to a gene: 8. The CDR3 DNA reads as TGCGCCAGCAGGGGGTCGGGACAGGGGGCGAATGGCTACACCTTC. The encoded protein is CASRGSGQGANGYTF.

In DNA, the CDR3 is TGTGCCAGCAGTCTCAGGACGGGAAATCAGCCCCAGCATTTT. Translation gives CASSLRTGNQPQHF. This sequence joins TRBV27 and TRBJ1-5; no clear D gene. Trimming removed 5 bases at V and 4 bases at J, with 12 bases between. This CDR3 has 14 residues. The V gene's germline CDR1 is MNHEY and CDR2 SMNVEV (reference sequence).

The chain recombines TRBV28 with TRBJ2-7; a weak D match, TRBD2 (6 bases). CDR3 length equals 14 residues. With 5 bases removed from V and 3 bases from J, the gap between germline ends came to 14 bases. Germline V gene data show CDR1 as MDHEN and CDR2 as SYDVKM. Written as DNA, the CDR3 is TGTGCCAGCAGTCCCGGGAGTAGGGTCTACGAGCAGTACTTC. Translation gives CASSPGSRVYEQYF.

The chain uses TRBV10-3 and TRBJ1-4, with a tentative D call TRBD1 (6 bases). Per the germline V gene, CDR1 is ENHRY and CDR2 is SYGVKD. The CDR3 totals 15 residues. V lost 3 bases and J 5 bases, leaving 13 bases between the germline ends. The CDR3 region is CAISDSTGSNEKLFF. Written as DNA, the CDR3 is TGTGCCATCAGTGATTCAACAGGGTCAAATGAAAAACTGTTTTTT.

Only one count was recorded for this clone. The V gene is TRBV30, the J gene TRBJ2-1; TRBD2 might be the D (6 bases). Between the trimmed V and J ends, which lost 4 bases and 13 bases, there was a span of 14 bases. Germline V gives CDR1 GTSNPN, CDR2 SVGIG (reference sequence). There are 11 residues in the CDR3. CDR3 DNA: TGTGCCTGGACCTTACGGGAGCACCAGTTCTTC. As protein: CAWTLREHQFF.

The genes are TRBV7-9 and TRBJ2-3, with TRBD2 identical over 10 bases. In germline, CDR1 is SEHNR, CDR2 FQNEAQ (reference sequence). This CDR3 comprises 15 residues. Unmatched junction bases numbered 5, after V lost 6 bases and J lost 2 bases. Here the CDR3 reads CASRSSGGHTDTQYF. For the CDR3, the DNA is TGTGCCAGCAGGTCTAGCGGGGGCCACACAGATACGCAGTATTTT.

The V call is TRBV7-2, the J call TRBJ1-1, with D hard to call. V was trimmed by 1 base and J by 6 bases, leaving 12 bases between them. CDR1 is SGHTA, CDR2 FQGNSA, per germline. The CDR3 runs to 14 residues. The CDR3 spells CASSLEVGIPEAFF. The CDR3 DNA sequence: TGTGCCAGCAGCTTAGAGGTGGGTATTCCTGAAGCTTTCTTT.

The gene calls are TRBV19 and TRBJ1-4; tentative D call: TRBD1 (6 bases). The CDR3 covers 13 residues. Trimming cost V 7 bases and J 7 bases, with 13 bases left between them. CDR1 is LNHDA and CDR2 is SQIVND in the germline V gene (reference sequence). The CDR3 region is CASKGVTVEKLFF. Here the CDR3 DNA reads TGTGCCAGTAAGGGGGTGACTGTTGAAAAACTGTTTTTT.

The count of this clone is one. The V call is TRBV2, the J call TRBJ1-4, with D perhaps matching TRBD1 (5 bases). Germline V gene data show CDR1 as SNHLY and CDR2 as FYNNEI. The CDR3 sequence is 17 residues long. V shed 5 bases and J shed 0 bases, with 16 bases lying between them. This CDR3 reads CASSLGRAVATNEKLFF. The DNA for the CDR3 is TGTGCCAGCAGTTTGGGCAGGGCCGTTGCAACTAATGAAAAACTGTTTTTT.